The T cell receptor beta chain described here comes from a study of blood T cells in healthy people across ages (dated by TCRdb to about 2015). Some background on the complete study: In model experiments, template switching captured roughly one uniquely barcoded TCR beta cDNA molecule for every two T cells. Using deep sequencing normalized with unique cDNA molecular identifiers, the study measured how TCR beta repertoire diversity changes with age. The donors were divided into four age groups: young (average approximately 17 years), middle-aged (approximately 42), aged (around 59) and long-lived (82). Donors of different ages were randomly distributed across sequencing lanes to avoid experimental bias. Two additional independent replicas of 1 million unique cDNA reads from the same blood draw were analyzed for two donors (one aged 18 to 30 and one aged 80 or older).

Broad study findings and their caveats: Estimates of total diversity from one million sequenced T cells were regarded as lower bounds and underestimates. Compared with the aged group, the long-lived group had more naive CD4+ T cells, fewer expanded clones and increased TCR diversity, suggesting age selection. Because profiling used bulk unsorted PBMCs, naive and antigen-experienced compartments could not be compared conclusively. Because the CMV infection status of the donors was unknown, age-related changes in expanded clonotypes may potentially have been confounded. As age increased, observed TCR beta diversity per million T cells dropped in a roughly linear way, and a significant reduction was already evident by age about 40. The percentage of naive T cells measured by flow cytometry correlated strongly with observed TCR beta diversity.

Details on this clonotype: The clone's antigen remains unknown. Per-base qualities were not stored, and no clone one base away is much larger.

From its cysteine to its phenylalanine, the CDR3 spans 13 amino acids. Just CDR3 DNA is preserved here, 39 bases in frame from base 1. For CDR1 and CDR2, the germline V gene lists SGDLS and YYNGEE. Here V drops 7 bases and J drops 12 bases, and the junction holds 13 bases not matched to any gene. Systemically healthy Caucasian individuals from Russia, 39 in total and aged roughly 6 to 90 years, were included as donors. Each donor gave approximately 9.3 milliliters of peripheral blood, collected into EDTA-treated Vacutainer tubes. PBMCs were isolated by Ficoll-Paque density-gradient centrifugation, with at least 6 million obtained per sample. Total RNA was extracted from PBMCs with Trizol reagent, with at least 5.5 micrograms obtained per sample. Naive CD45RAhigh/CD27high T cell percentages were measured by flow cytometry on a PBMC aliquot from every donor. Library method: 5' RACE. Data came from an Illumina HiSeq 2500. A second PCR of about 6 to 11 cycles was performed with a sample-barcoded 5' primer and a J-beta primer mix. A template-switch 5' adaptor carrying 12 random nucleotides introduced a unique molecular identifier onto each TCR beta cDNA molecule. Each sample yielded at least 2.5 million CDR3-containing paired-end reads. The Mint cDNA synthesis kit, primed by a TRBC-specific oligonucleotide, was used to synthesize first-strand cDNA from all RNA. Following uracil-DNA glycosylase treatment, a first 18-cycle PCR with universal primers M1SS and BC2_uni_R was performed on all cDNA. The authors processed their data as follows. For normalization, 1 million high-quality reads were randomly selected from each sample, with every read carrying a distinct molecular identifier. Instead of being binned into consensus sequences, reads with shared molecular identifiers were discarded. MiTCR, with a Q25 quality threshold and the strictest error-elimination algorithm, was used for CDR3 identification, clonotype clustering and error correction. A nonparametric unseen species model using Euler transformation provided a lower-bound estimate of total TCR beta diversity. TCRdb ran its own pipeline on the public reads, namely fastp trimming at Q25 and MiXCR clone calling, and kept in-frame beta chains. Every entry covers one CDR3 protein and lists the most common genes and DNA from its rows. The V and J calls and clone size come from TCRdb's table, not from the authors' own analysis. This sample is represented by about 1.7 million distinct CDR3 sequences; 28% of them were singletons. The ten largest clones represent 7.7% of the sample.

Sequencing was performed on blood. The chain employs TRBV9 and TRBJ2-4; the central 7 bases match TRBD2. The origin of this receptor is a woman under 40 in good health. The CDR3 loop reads CASSPGAGRSQYF. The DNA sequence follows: TGTGCCAGCTCCCCGGGAGCGGGGCGATCTCAGTACTTC.